The rows below give T cell receptor beta chains drawn from one sample of a study of CD8 T cells in Susac syndrome. TCRdb reprocessed the immunoSEQ multiplex PCR reads with MiXCR, giving one entry per CDR3 protein. The sample contains around 200,000 distinct CDR3 sequences, roughly 94% of which appear only once. Sequences were obtained from CD4+ T cells from PBMCs. The source of these receptors is a human donor with Susac syndrome. Both conserved end residues are part of each CDR3. A D gene is named only where the DNA matches it firmly. Some rows have no size entry. The others give once, few or many, or a class for an expanded clone.

J	D	V	length	size	CDR3	DNA
TRBJ1-2	NA	TRBV3-1	13	NA	CASSQVEGMGYTF	TGTGCCAGCAGCCAAGTAGAGGGGATGGGCTACACCTTC
TRBJ1-3	NA	TRBV7-8	14	NA	CASSPELAGNTIYF	TGTGCCAGCAGCCCAGAATTAGCCGGAAACACCATATATTTT
TRBJ1-1	NA	TRBV6-6	16	NA	CASSYSSGTKNTEAFF	TGTGCCAGCAGTTACTCGTCCGGGACAAAGAACACTGAAGCTTTCTTT
TRBJ2-7	NA	TRBV5-1	15	NA	CASSVYRDVSYEQYF	TGCGCCAGCAGCGTCTATCGGGACGTTTCCTACGAGCAGTACTTC
TRBJ2-2	TRBD2	TRBV5-4	15	NA	CASSLGTSDTGELFF	TGTGCCAGCAGCTTAGGGACTAGCGACACCGGGGAGCTGTTTTTT
TRBJ2-3	NA	TRBV25-1	13	NA	CASSVAGLNTQYF	TGTGCCAGCAGTGTTGCAGGGCTAAATACGCAGTATTTT
TRBJ2-7	NA	TRBV28	13	NA	CASRRDTAYEQYF	TGTGCCAGCAGGCGGGACACCGCCTACGAGCAGTACTTC
TRBJ1-2	TRBD1	TRBV4-3	15	NA	CASSQEHRGVYGYTF	TGCGCCAGCAGCCAAGAACACAGGGGGGTCTATGGCTACACCTTC
TRBJ2-1	NA	TRBV6-4	16	NA	CASSDSMASSYNEQFF	TGTGCCAGCAGTGACTCTATGGCCAGCTCCTACAATGAGCAGTTCTTC
TRBJ1-2	NA	TRBV6-5	15	NA	CASSPRRSRVSGYTF	TGTGCCAGCAGCCCCCGCCGTAGTCGCGTTTCTGGCTACACCTTC
TRBJ2-4	NA	TRBV15	17	NA	CATRDQTAALAKNIQYF	TGTGCCACCAGGGATCAGACAGCCGCACTAGCCAAAAACATTCAGTACTTC
TRBJ2-2	NA	TRBV4-3	21	NA	CASSQDTPPEVGAANTGELFF	TGCGCCAGCAGCCAAGATACCCCCCCTGAGGTGGGAGCCGCGAACACCGGGGAGCTGTTTTTT
TRBJ2-2	NA	TRBV4-1	15	NA	CASSQPGASTGELFF	TGCGCCAGCAGCCAACCGGGGGCGAGCACCGGGGAGCTGTTTTTT
TRBJ1-5	NA	TRBV4-2	15	NA	CASSQEQGGRVAQHF	TGTGCCAGCAGCCAAGAACAGGGAGGAAGAGTGGCCCAGCATTTT
TRBJ2-7	TRBD2	TRBV4-2	15	NA	CASSRGSGYSYEQYF	TGTGCCAGCAGCCGGGGTAGCGGGTACTCCTACGAGCAGTACTTC
TRBJ2-3	NA	TRBV29-1	14	NA	CSVEVRPGTDTQYF	TGCAGCGTTGAAGTCAGGCCAGGCACAGATACGCAGTATTTT
TRBJ2-7	TRBD2	TRBV6-2/TRBV6-3	13	NA	CASERSGSYEQYF	TGTGCCAGCGAAAGGAGCGGGAGCTACGAGCAGTACTTC
TRBJ2-3	TRBD2	TRBV20-1	12	NA	CSALAGVDTQYF	TGCAGTGCCCTAGCGGGAGTGGATACGCAGTATTTT
TRBJ2-3	NA	TRBV4-2	13	NA	CASSLPRTDTQYF	TGTGCCAGCAGTCTGCCCCGCACAGATACGCAGTATTTT
TRBJ2-2	NA	TRBV4-2	16	NA	CASSQVGQGAPGELFF	TGTGCCAGCAGCCAAGTCGGCCAGGGAGCACCCGGGGAGCTGTTTTTT
TRBJ1-1	NA	TRBV29-1	13	NA	CSATGMGNTEAFF	TGCAGCGCCACCGGGATGGGGAACACTGAAGCTTTCTTT
TRBJ2-5	NA	TRBV15	13	once	CATSGTSRETQYF	TGTGCCACCAGCGGGACCTCCAGGGAGACCCAGTACTTC
TRBJ2-5	TRBD1	TRBV30	19	NA	CAWSVPRGRGSALQETQYF	TGTGCCTGGAGTGTACCCCGGGGCAGGGGGTCGGCCCTTCAAGAGACCCAGTACTTC
TRBJ2-5	TRBD2	TRBV20-1	12	once	CSATGGTETQYF	TGCAGTGCTACCGGGGGGACAGAGACCCAGTACTTC
TRBJ2-4	NA	TRBV18	15	once	CASSPWTGGEGIQYF	TGTGCCAGCTCACCGTGGACAGGAGGGGAGGGCATTCAGTACTTC
TRBJ2-2	TRBD2	TRBV6-1	14	NA	CASSVSGDTGELFF	TGTGCCAGCAGTGTTAGCGGGGACACCGGGGAGCTGTTTTTT
TRBJ1-6	NA	TRBV20-1	16	NA	CSARDTEKGLNSPLHF	TGCAGTGCTAGAGATACAGAGAAGGGGCTTAATTCACCCCTCCACTTT
TRBJ1-1	NA	TRBV10-2	13	NA	CATTASRNTEAFF	TGCGCCACCACTGCAAGCAGGAACACTGAAGCTTTCTTT
TRBJ2-2	NA	TRBV7-2	11	NA	CASSFVGELFF	TGTGCCAGCAGCTTCGTAGGGGAGCTGTTTTTT
TRBJ1-1	NA	TRBV20-1	11	NA	CSAARATEAFF	TGCAGTGCTGCCAGGGCGACCGAAGCTTTCTTT
TRBJ1-6	NA	TRBV20-1	12	NA	CSASDGESPLHF	TGCAGTGCGTCGGACGGCGAATCACCCCTCCACTTT
TRBJ2-3	TRBD1	TRBV12-5	15	once	CASGLDRTGLDTQYF	TGTGCTAGTGGTTTGGATCGGACAGGTTTAGATACGCAGTATTTT
TRBJ1-1	NA	TRBV2	11	once	CASRPGVEAFF	TGTGCCAGCAGGCCAGGGGTGGAAGCTTTCTTT